The 3 T cell receptor beta chains below were found in one sample sequenced in a study of beta chain features in type 1 diabetes. No antigen has been identified for these receptors. Every isolated RNA sample was fully reverse transcribed, so sequencing captured expressed TCRB transcripts. Repertoires were generated with immunoSEQ multiplex PCR, while TCRdb's copy carries only in-frame clones and drops some. The table lists roughly 700,000 clones, around an eighth of them singletons, with less than 0.025% in the top ten. The study's findings and limits: Researchers report that Type 1 diabetes patients had moderately but significantly shorter TCRB CDR3s across all four CD4+ subsets.

The source material was naive CD4+ T cells from blood. The receptors stem from a man aged 18 to 30 with type 1 diabetes.

In this sample, this clone turned up a few times. J is TRBJ1-1 and V is TRBV5-1; D is perhaps TRBD1 (5 bases). Between the trimmed V and J ends, which lost 3 bases and 1 base, there was a span of 13 bases. This CDR3 has 15 residues. Germline V gene lookup returns CDR1 SGHRS and CDR2 YFSETQ. Here the CDR3 DNA reads TGCGCCAGCAGCTACCGTACAGGCGGGAACACTGAAGCTTTCTTT. Its protein product is CASSYRTGGNTEAFF.

This clone was seen more than once but under ten times. CDR3 residues: CAISDRGGSPLHF. The CDR3 DNA reads as TGTGCCATCAGTGACCGTGGGGGTTCACCCCTCCACTTT. The rearrangement joins TRBV10-3 to TRBJ1-6, with D perhaps TRBD1 (5 bases). The V gene's germline CDR1 is ENHRY and CDR2 SYGVKD. The CDR3 loop spans 13 amino acids. Trimming took off 3 bases at V and 9 bases at J, with 9 bases between the two ends.

This clone showed up just a few times. The rearrangement uses TRBV30 and TRBJ1-1; 7 positions agree with TRBD1. In germline, CDR1 is GTSNPN, CDR2 SVGIG (reference sequence). Trimming removed 0 bases from V and 5 bases from J; junction bases left unmatched: 6. The CDR3 covers 14 residues. CDR3 residues: CAWSVIPGGTEAFF. The CDR3 DNA reads as TGTGCCTGGAGTGTAATCCCAGGGGGAACTGAAGCTTTCTTT.